The source of this T cell receptor beta chain is a study of T-cell reconstitution after alpha-beta-depleted transplantation in children. Broader study findings: There were reportedly several hundred expanded graft clones from which alpha-beta T cells came about two months after transplant. Diversity and T-cell counts at one year after transplant derived mostly from new T cells.

Trimming cost V 1 base and J 6 bases, with 31 bases left between them. Germline CDR1 LGHNA, CDR2 YNFKEQ. This CDR3 spans 20 amino acids. This clonotype is judged medium-sized. Its antigen is still unknown. For TCRbeta, the library was prepared with unique molecular identifiers. TCRdb redid the calling of the PCR reads with MiXCR, one entry per CDR3 protein. The sample shows 250,000 to 300,000 distinct CDR3 sequences, around 7.3% of them seen only once. The sequenced sample was peripheral blood, obtained 360 days after TCRalphabeta/CD19-depleted stem cell transplant. The chain recombines TRBV4-2 with TRBJ2-7; D may be TRBD1 or TRBD2 (9 bases each). The clonotype comes from a female patient between 2 and 15 years old who had a stem cell transplant for Fanconi anemia, so the T cells may come from the graft donor. The CDR3 nucleotides are TGTGCCAGCAGCCAAGTTTTACAGGGGGCGTCGGGGACTAGCAAGGGCGAGCAGTACTTC. It specifies CASSQVLQGASGTSKGEQYF.